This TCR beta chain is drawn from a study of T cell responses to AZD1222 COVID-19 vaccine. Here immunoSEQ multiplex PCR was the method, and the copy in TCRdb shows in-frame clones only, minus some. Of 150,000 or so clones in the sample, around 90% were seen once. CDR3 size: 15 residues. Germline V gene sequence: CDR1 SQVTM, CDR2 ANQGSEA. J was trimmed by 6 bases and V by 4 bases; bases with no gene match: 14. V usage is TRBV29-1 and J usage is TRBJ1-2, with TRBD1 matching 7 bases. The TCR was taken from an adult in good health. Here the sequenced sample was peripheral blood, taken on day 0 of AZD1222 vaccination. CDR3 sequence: CSVGEGGEVRDGYTF. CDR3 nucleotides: TGCAGCGTTGGGGAAGGGGGCGAAGTTAGGGATGGCTACACCTTC.